Below, 24 T cell receptor beta chains from the same sample are listed, as sequenced in a study of blood T cell repertoires in COVID-19. Method: immunoSEQ multiplex PCR; TCRdb's copy keeps in-frame clones and lacks some. The sample has roughly 200,000 clones, approximately 85% seen once. The source material was peripheral blood. Receptors originate from a man between 60 and 75 years old with acute or convalescent COVID-19.

The V and J genes are TRBV25-1 and TRBJ1-5; D remains ambiguous. V lost 5 bases and J 0 bases, leaving 8 bases between the germline ends. The CDR3 loop spans 14 amino acids. Germline V gives CDR1 MGHDK, CDR2 SYGVNS. Here the CDR3 reads CASSRGNSNQPQHF. The CDR3 bases are TGTGCCAGCAGTAGAGGTAATAGCAATCAGCCCCAGCATTTT.

The chain is built from TRBV2 and TRBJ1-5; unclear D gene. The ends were cut back, 4 bases at V and 2 bases at J, with 3 bases in the middle. Germline V gives CDR1 SNHLY, CDR2 FYNNEI. The CDR3 covers 12 residues. The CDR3 region is CASSAGNQPQHF. The CDR3 DNA reads as TGTGCCAGCAGTGCTGGCAATCAGCCCCAGCATTTT.

The V and J genes are TRBV4-3 and TRBJ1-4; D remains ambiguous. CDR3 size: 17 residues. V was clipped by 0 bases and J by 0 bases, with 11 bases between them. Germline V gene data show CDR1 as LGHNA and CDR2 as YSLEER. CDR3 loop: CASSQDSGSSTNEKLFF. The CDR3, as DNA: TGCGCCAGCAGCCAAGACTCGGGGTCCTCAACTAATGAAAAACTGTTTTTT.

The chain has TRBV28 and TRBJ1-2; TRBD1 might be the D (6 bases). V shed 5 bases and J shed 3 bases, with 16 bases lying between them. Germline CDR1 and CDR2: MDHEN and SYDVKM. This CDR3 spans 15 amino acids. CDR3 bases: TGTGCCAGCAGTCCCCACAGGGTTCTCGACTATGGCTACACCTTC. Residues: CASSPHRVLDYGYTF.

The chain is built from TRBV19 and TRBJ1-5, with TRBD1 identical over 7 bases. Germline V gives CDR1 LNHDA, CDR2 SQIVND (reference sequence). V dropped 0 bases and J dropped 0; count of bases not matched to a gene: 8. The CDR3 length is 18 residues. The CDR3 reads CASSIDPYRGSSNQPQHF. As DNA, the CDR3 is TGTGCCAGTAGTATAGACCCTTACAGGGGTAGTAGCAATCAGCCCCAGCATTTT.

CDR3 sequence reads: CASSLRSDQPQHF. Written as DNA, the CDR3 is TGTGCCAGCAGTTTGAGGTCCGATCAGCCCCAGCATTTT. The gene calls are TRBV28 and TRBJ1-5; D is undetermined. The germline V gene encodes CDR1 MDHEN and CDR2 SYDVKM. This CDR3 has 13 residues. Trimming cost V 3 bases and J 5 bases, with 8 bases left between them.

The CDR3 loop reads CASRRGGGQETQYF. CDR3 sequence (DNA): TGCGCCAGCAGAAGGGGAGGGGGCCAAGAGACCCAGTACTTC. The chain couples TRBV5-1 to TRBJ2-5, with D tentatively TRBD2 (7 bases). This CDR3 contains 14 residues. Looked up from germline, CDR1 is SGHRS and CDR2 is YFSETQ. V lost 5 bases, J lost 1 base, and 12 bases lay in between.

CDR3 in amino acids: CASSLVGEETQYF. DNA of the CDR3: TGTGCCAGCAGCTTAGTAGGGGAAGAGACCCAGTACTTC. The chain has TRBV11-1 and TRBJ2-5; D is possibly TRBD1 (5 bases). The germline CDR1 and CDR2 sequences are SGHAT and FQDESV (reference sequence). Trimming stripped 1 base from V and 3 bases from J, with 6 bases between. The CDR3 is 13 residues long.

This rearrangement joins TRBV5-1 to TRBJ2-3; 9 nucleotides agree with TRBD1. The V segment lost 2 bases and the J segment 4 bases; nucleotides outside the gene matches: 8. This CDR3 is 16 amino acids long. In germline, CDR1 is SGHRS, CDR2 YFSETQ. CDR3 loop: CASSFPGQGAADTQYF. The CDR3 nucleotides read TGCGCCAGCAGCTTCCCGGGACAGGGAGCGGCAGATACGCAGTATTTT.

This chain connects TRBV19 to TRBJ1-1; a possible D gene is TRBD1 (5 bases). Trimming pared 5 bases from V and 1 base from J, leaving 14 bases between. Germline CDR1 is LNHDA and CDR2 is SQIVND (reference sequence). The CDR3 sequence is 15 residues long. The CDR3 loop reads CASSQGRVRNTEAFF. DNA for the CDR3: TGTGCCAGTAGTCAGGGAAGAGTACGGAACACTGAAGCTTTCTTT.

CDR3 nucleotide sequence: TGTGCCAGTAGTATCCGGGACAGGGCGCCTGAAGCTTTCTTT. Translating it yields CASSIRDRAPEAFF. This chain links TRBV19 with TRBJ1-1, with 9 positions matching TRBD1. This CDR3 has 14 residues. V gave up 3 bases and J gave up 6 bases; unmatched junction bases: 5. CDR1 and CDR2 from the germline V gene are LNHDA and SQIVND (reference sequence).

The V gene is TRBV18, the J gene TRBJ2-1; D might be TRBD1 (5 bases). V was pared by 0 bases and J by 8 bases, with 11 bases between. Looked up from germline, CDR1 is KGHSH and CDR2 is LQKENI. This CDR3 region has 14 residues. The chain's CDR3 is CASSPPGLWDEQFF. The CDR3 DNA reads TGTGCCAGCTCACCACCGGGGCTATGGGATGAGCAGTTCTTC.

In this sample, this clone turned up a few times. The rearrangement uses TRBV6-5 and TRBJ2-7; D might be TRBD2 (5 bases). Germline CDR1 MNHEY, CDR2 SVGAGI. V was cut by 7 bases and J by 6 bases, with 19 bases left in between. This CDR3 is built from 14 residues. Here the CDR3 reads CASTSLEETLEQYF. The DNA of the CDR3 is TGTGCCAGCACCTCCTTGGAGGAGACTCTCGAGCAGTACTTC.

The chain uses TRBV6-5 and TRBJ1-4; TRBD1 is a possible D gene (5 bases). V lost 0 bases to trimming and J lost 6 bases, with 11 bases between them. The CDR3 is 15 amino acids. In germline, CDR1 is MNHEY, CDR2 SVGAGI. For the CDR3, the DNA is TGTGCCAGCAGTTACTCCCAGGGCCTTCATGAAAAACTGTTTTTT. This encodes CASSYSQGLHEKLFF.

In the case of this clone: Other DNA sequences in the sample encode the same CDR3. J is TRBJ2-5 and V is TRBV7-2; TRBD2 matches 9 bases. Trimming cost V 0 bases and J 5 bases; bases outside gene matches: 4. The CDR3 covers 15 residues. Germline CDR1 reads SGHTA; CDR2 reads FQGNSA. DNA of the CDR3: TGTGCCAGCAGCTTAGCGGGACTAGCAGGGGAGACCCAGTACTTC. This sequence encodes CASSLAGLAGETQYF.

The count of this clone is one. V is TRBV27 and J is TRBJ1-5, with D possibly being TRBD1 (6 bases). The CDR3 runs to 14 residues. Germline V lookup: CDR1 MNHEY, CDR2 SMNVEV (reference sequence). Trimming took off 5 bases at V and 0 bases at J, with 8 bases between the two ends. The CDR3 region has the DNA TGTGCCAGCAGTACGGACAGTAGCAATCAGCCCCAGCATTTT. Its translation: CASSTDSSNQPQHF.

The rearrangement links TRBV5-1 to TRBJ1-2, with TRBD1 identical over 8 bases. J lost 4 bases, V lost 2 bases, and 10 bases had no gene match. CDR3 size: 16 residues. CDR1 SGHRS and CDR2 YFSETQ come from the germline V gene. Here the CDR3 reads CASSFGWTGTSYGYTF. The CDR3, as DNA: TGCGCCAGCAGCTTTGGCTGGACAGGGACGAGCTATGGCTACACCTTC.

The chain carries TRBV4-3 and TRBJ2-3, with 12 bases lining up with TRBD1. CDR3 length equals 17 residues. Germline V lookup: CDR1 LGHNA, CDR2 YSLEER. V shed 0 bases, J shed 3 bases, and the junction held 4 bases outside the gene matches. As DNA, the CDR3 is TGCGCCAGCAGCCAAGAATCGGGACAGGGGGCAACAGATACGCAGTATTTT. The encoded protein is CASSQESGQGATDTQYF.

The chain employs TRBV11-2 and TRBJ2-3; TRBD2 agrees at 7 bases. The CDR3 runs 15 residues. Germline trimming cut 5 bases from V and 2 bases from J; bases unmatched to any gene: 7. The germline V gene encodes CDR1 SGHAT and CDR2 FQNNGV. Here the CDR3 reads CASSHLAAHTDTQYF. In DNA form, the CDR3 reads TGTGCCAGCAGCCATCTAGCGGCTCACACAGATACGCAGTATTTT.

The chain couples TRBV21-1 to TRBJ1-6; the D call in the table, TRBD1, was not verified against the DNA. TRBV21-1 is reported as a pseudogene. CDR3 length: 15 residues. CDR3 bases: TGTGCCAGCAGCAAACGATCAGGTTTATGTTCACCCCTCCACTTT. Amino acid sequence: CASSKRSGLCSPLHF.

The genes are TRBV4-1 and TRBJ1-2; 11 positions match TRBD1. With V trimmed by 2 bases and J by 1 base, 9 bases remained unmatched. CDR1 and CDR2 (germline): MGHRA, YSYEKL. The CDR3 is 18 amino acids. CDR3 amino acids: CASSQRLDRGRGNYGYTF. The CDR3 DNA reads TGCGCCAGCAGCCAACGTCTGGACAGGGGGCGCGGTAACTATGGCTACACCTTC.

The chain joins TRBV7-8 to TRBJ2-2; the match to TRBD1 covers 11 bases. V lost 2 bases to trimming and J lost 4 bases; unmatched junction nucleotides: 6. The CDR3 spans 17 residues. Per germline, CDR1 SGHVS and CDR2 FQNEAQ. CDR3 protein: CASSLKGQGESTGELFF. CDR3 sequence (DNA): TGTGCCAGCAGCTTAAAGGGACAGGGGGAGAGCACCGGGGAGCTGTTTTTT.

CDR3: CASSPPWGQGRNEQYF. The CDR3 DNA reads TGTGCCAGCAGCCCCCCTTGGGGACAGGGGCGGAACGAGCAGTACTTC. V is TRBV6-2 or TRBV6-3 and J is TRBJ2-7; 10 nucleotides match TRBD1. V lost 6 bases, J lost 5 bases, and 13 bases stayed unmatched. CDR1 and CDR2 from the germline V gene are MNHEY and SVGEGT. This CDR3 comprises 16 residues.

J is TRBJ1-6 and V is TRBV6-5; D gene uncertain. Trimming shortened V by 6 bases and J by 9 bases, and 12 bases separated the two germline ends. Germline lookup yields CDR1 MNHEY and CDR2 SVGAGI. CDR3 size: 13 residues. The CDR3 nucleotides are TGTGCCAGCAGCCCCATTTCGGTTTCACCCCTCCACTTT. It specifies CASSPISVSPLHF.